Listed below are T cell receptor beta chains from one sample, sequenced in a study of graft-versus-host responses after intestinal transplantation. This table comes from immunoSEQ multiplex PCR, and its TCRdb copy is limited to in-frame clones, with some not included. The sample has about 120,000 clones; about 93% are singletons. Their antigens are not known. The sample was unstimulated CD4+ T cells sorted from spleen or lymph node cells, taken before intestinal transplant. All receptors come from a human donor who received an intestinal transplant. Each CDR3 is given with its conserved first and last residue. Each record gives: clone size, J gene, V gene, D gene, CDR3 protein, CDR3 DNA. The D gene is left open where the match is weak. Size values are once, few and many counts, or a class for expanded clones, and some rows have none.

>.|TRBJ2-7|TRBV7-2|TRBD2
CASSTAGTSGYEQYF
TGTGCCAGCAGCACCGCCGGGACTAGCGGATACGAGCAGTACTTC
>.|TRBJ1-4|TRBV9|.
CASSVGITGANEKLFF
TGTGCCAGCAGCGTAGGGATCACGGGAGCTAATGAAAAACTGTTTTTT
>.|TRBJ1-2|TRBV19|.
CASSIGGDYGYTF
TGTGCCAGTAGTATAGGAGGGGACTATGGCTACACCTTC
>.|TRBJ2-7|TRBV7-8|.
CASSLLGARTSYEQYF
TGTGCCAGCAGTCTTCTCGGGGCCAGGACGAGCTACGAGCAGTACTTC
>.|TRBJ2-2|TRBV9|.
CASSVGGGYTGELFF
TGTGCCAGCAGCGTAGGAGGGGGTTACACCGGGGAGCTGTTTTTT
>.|TRBJ2-7|TRBV4-2|TRBD2
CASSQDIAGGPYEQYF
TGTGCCAGCAGCCAAGACATAGCGGGAGGCCCCTACGAGCAGTACTTC
>.|TRBJ2-3|TRBV5-6|.
CASSFEYTRADTQYF
TGTGCCAGCAGCTTCGAGTACACGCGCGCAGATACGCAGTATTTT
>.|TRBJ1-3|TRBV5-1|.
CASSTGDGPGNTIYF
TGCGCCAGCAGCACCGGCGACGGGCCTGGAAACACCATATATTTT
>.|TRBJ1-2|TRBV10-1|TRBD1
CASSADRDYGYTF
TGCGCCAGCAGCGCCGACAGGGACTATGGCTACACCTTC
>.|TRBJ2-7|TRBV2|.
CASSPQSSEQYF
TGTGCCAGCAGTCCCCAATCCAGCGAGCAGTACTTC
>.|TRBJ2-1|TRBV7-9|TRBD1
CASSFGALRDRGLDEQFF
TGTGCCAGCAGCTTCGGGGCTTTGAGGGACAGGGGGCTTGATGAGCAGTTCTTC
>.|TRBJ1-5|TRBV28|TRBD1
CASSPDRVNQPQHF
TGTGCCAGCAGTCCGGACAGGGTCAATCAGCCCCAGCATTTT
>.|TRBJ2-5|TRBV7-6|.
CASSLRGAQYF
TGTGCCAGCAGCCTAAGGGGAGCCCAGTACTTC
>.|TRBJ1-4|TRBV7-6|.
CASSLFPPSPRDEKLFF
TGTGCCAGCAGCCTCTTCCCCCCGTCCCCGCGGGATGAAAAACTGTTTTTT
>.|TRBJ2-3|TRBV7-8|TRBD2
CASIESGLAGDLADTQYF
TGTGCCAGCATCGAATCAGGACTAGCGGGAGACTTGGCAGATACGCAGTATTTT
>.|TRBJ2-2|TRBV29-1|TRBD1
CSVEGDRATGELFF
TGCAGCGTTGAGGGGGACAGGGCCACCGGGGAGCTGTTTTTT
>.|TRBJ2-7|TRBV6-1|.
CASSERVSTYEQYF
TGTGCCAGCAGTGAAAGAGTCAGTACCTACGAGCAGTACTTC
>few|TRBJ2-7|TRBV19|.
CASSTGGTGAYEQYF
TGTGCCAGTAGTACCGGGGGGACAGGAGCCTACGAGCAGTACTTC
>.|TRBJ2-1|TRBV5-4|TRBD2
CASSLGGSTYNEQFF
TGTGCCAGCAGCTTGGGCGGGAGCACCTACAATGAGCAGTTCTTC
>.|TRBJ2-7|TRBV28|TRBD2
CASSLGTSVEQYF
TGTGCCAGCAGTTTAGGGACTAGCGTCGAGCAGTACTTC
>.|TRBJ2-5|TRBV5-1|TRBD2
CASSLAGTSVKETQYF
TGCGCCAGCAGCCTAGCCGGGACTAGCGTAAAAGAGACCCAGTACTTC
>.|TRBJ2-5|TRBV5-1|.
CASSLRTAGFKTQYF
TGCGCCAGCAGCTTGAGGACCGCGGGATTCAAGACCCAGTACTTC
>.|TRBJ1-2|TRBV28|.
CASSQSTAGLGYTF
TGTGCCAGCAGTCAATCGACAGCCGGCCTCGGCTACACCTTC
>.|TRBJ2-2|TRBV7-3|.
CASGTDPTNTGELFF
TGTGCCAGTGGGACCGACCCCACGAACACCGGGGAGCTGTTTTTT
>once|TRBJ1-2|TRBV6-1|TRBD1
CASSEKQGIYGYTF
TGTGCCAGCAGTGAAAAACAGGGGATTTACGGCTACACCTTC
>.|TRBJ1-3|TRBV28|TRBD1
CASSRDRAGNTIYF
TGTGCCAGCAGCAGAGACAGGGCTGGAAACACCATATATTTT
>.|TRBJ2-2|TRBV9|TRBD2
CASSGPGLAHTGELFF
TGTGCCAGCAGTGGTCCGGGACTAGCGCATACCGGGGAGCTGTTTTTT
>.|TRBJ2-5|TRBV10-3|.
CAISDANQPETQYF
TGTGCCATCAGTGATGCCAACCAACCAGAGACCCAGTACTTC
>.|TRBJ2-1|TRBV28|.
CASSLEGGRNEQFF
TGTGCCAGCAGTTTAGAAGGGGGTAGGAATGAGCAGTTCTTC
>.|TRBJ1-1|TRBV2|.
CARGELRNTEAFF
TGTGCCAGGGGGGAATTGAGGAACACTGAAGCTTTCTTT
>.|TRBJ2-5|TRBV2|TRBD1
CASSSQGIQETQYF
TGTGCCAGCAGCTCACAGGGGATCCAAGAGACCCAGTACTTC
>once|TRBJ2-1|TRBV9|TRBD2
CASSVGPAGWDEQFF
TGTGCCAGCAGCGTAGGCCCAGCGGGGTGGGATGAGCAGTTCTTC